These 27 T cell receptor beta chains were all obtained from the same sample, sequenced in a study of blood T cell repertoires in COVID-19. Measured with immunoSEQ multiplex PCR; TCRdb has only the in-frame clones, and not every one. The data contain approximately 670,000 clones, 90% of them singletons. The sequenced material came from peripheral blood. These receptors were taken from a woman between 18 and 29 years old with acute or convalescent COVID-19.

The chain recombines TRBV6-4 with TRBJ2-4, with unresolved D. With 1 base removed from V and 0 bases from J, the gap between germline ends came to 10 bases. This CDR3 spans 16 amino acids. Germline loops: CDR1 MRHNA, CDR2 SNTAGT. Written as DNA, the CDR3 is TGTGCCAGCAGTGACTGGCCCGCCCTAGCCAAAAACATTCAGTACTTC. Its translation: CASSDWPALAKNIQYF.

The chain recombines TRBV5-8 with TRBJ1-5; possible D gene TRBD1, 6 bases. The V gene's germline CDR1 is SGHTS and CDR2 YDEGEE. This CDR3 comprises 14 residues. V lost 4 bases, J lost 3 bases, and 11 bases lay in between. CDR3 nucleotides: TGTGCCAGCAGCCCGGGACAATTCAATCAGCCCCAGCATTTT. As protein: CASSPGQFNQPQHF.

The V call is TRBV6-5, the J call TRBJ1-1, with D perhaps TRBD1 (6 bases). The V gene's germline CDR1 is MNHEY and CDR2 SVGAGI. The CDR3 contains 14 residues. Trimming left V 7 bases short and J 0 bases short, with 12 bases between. The CDR3 DNA reads as TGTGCCAGCAAACAGGGCCCTATGAACACTGAAGCTTTCTTT. Amino acid sequence: CASKQGPMNTEAFF.

The V gene is TRBV7-6, the J gene TRBJ2-5; 8 bases map to TRBD2. Germline CDR1 is SGHVS and CDR2 is FNYEAQ. The trim removed 3 bases at V and 4 bases at J, leaving 7 bases unmatched. The CDR3 has 15 amino acids. CDR3 protein: CASSFTGGPRETQYF. The CDR3 region has the DNA TGTGCCAGCAGCTTTACGGGGGGGCCCCGAGAGACCCAGTACTTC.

The V gene is TRBV25-1, the J gene TRBJ1-5; 8 positions match TRBD1. Germline lookup yields CDR1 MGHDK and CDR2 SYGVNS. The CDR3 sequence is 14 residues long. After removal of 2 bases from V and 7 bases from J, the junction contained 4 bases not matched to a gene. The CDR3 region has the DNA TGTGCCAGCAGTGAACAGGGGGCGCGACAGCCCCAGCATTTT. Amino acid sequence: CASSEQGARQPQHF.

The V gene is TRBV6-5, the J gene TRBJ1-2, with no clear D. The CDR3 length is 11 residues. Between the trimmed V and J ends, which lost 8 bases and 4 bases, there was a span of 8 bases. Germline assignment: CDR1 MNHEY and CDR2 SVGAGI. CDR3 region: CASAGSYGYTF. The CDR3 region has the DNA TGTGCCAGCGCAGGAAGCTATGGCTACACCTTC.

V and J are TRBV20-1 and TRBJ2-1; 10 bases are a match to TRBD2. Germline CDR1 is DFQATT and CDR2 is SNEGSKA (reference sequence). This CDR3 has 13 residues. V was pared by 3 bases and J by 8 bases, with 4 bases of the junction left unmatched. The CDR3 DNA reads TGCAGTGCTAGTCCCGGGACTAGCGATGAGCAGTTCTTC. Translation gives CSASPGTSDEQFF.

The chain carries TRBV5-1 and TRBJ1-2; 7 positions agree with TRBD1. Per the germline V gene, CDR1 is SGHRS and CDR2 is YFSETQ. The ends lost 2 bases at V and 9 bases at J; junction bases unmatched: 7. There are 13 residues in the CDR3. The CDR3 loop reads CASSFTAGGSYTF. In nucleotides, the CDR3 is TGCGCCAGCAGCTTCACCGCAGGGGGTAGCTACACCTTC.

The rearrangement joins TRBV5-3 to TRBJ2-1; D might be TRBD2 (6 bases). TRBV5-3 carries the ORF label, with uncertain function. Trimming shortened V by 0 bases and J by 0 bases, and 13 bases separated the two germline ends. The CDR3 contains 17 residues. The CDR3 spells CARSLAGSGDSYNEQFF. The CDR3 DNA sequence: TGTGCCAGAAGCTTGGCCGGGAGCGGAGACTCCTACAATGAGCAGTTCTTC.

This clone was found a few times. The chain is built from TRBV5-4 and TRBJ1-3; possible D gene TRBD1, 6 bases. Germline V gene lookup returns CDR1 SGHNT and CDR2 YYREEE (reference sequence). Trimming shortened V by 0 bases and J by 8 bases, and 9 bases separated the two germline ends. The length of the CDR3 is 13 residues. CDR3 amino acids: CASSLAGVDTIYF. The CDR3 region has the DNA TGTGCCAGCAGCTTGGCAGGGGTGGACACCATATATTTT.

This chain uses TRBV18 with TRBJ2-1; D may be TRBD2 (5 bases). V shed 0 bases and J shed 7 bases, with 13 bases lying between them. This CDR3 region has 15 residues. Germline-derived CDR1 and CDR2 are KGHSH and LQKENI. CDR3 DNA sequence: TGTGCCAGCTCACCACCTTCGGACTCCGGAAATGAGCAGTTCTTC. Protein sequence: CASSPPSDSGNEQFF.

This clone was observed a handful of times. The rearrangement uses TRBV6-6 and TRBJ1-5; a weak D match, TRBD1 (6 bases). V lost 6 bases and J lost 5, with 8 bases in between. The CDR3 covers 12 residues. The germline V gene has CDR1 MNHNY and CDR2 SVGAGI (reference sequence). The DNA for the CDR3 is TGTGCCAGCAGACAGGGCGATCAGCCCCAGCATTTT. It is translated as CASRQGDQPQHF.

This clone was seen a handful of times. The chain is built from TRBV14 and TRBJ1-1; D perhaps matches TRBD1 (6 bases). The CDR3 covers 16 residues. Germline CDR1 is SGHDN and CDR2 is FVKESK. V was cut by 1 base and J by 1 base, with 13 bases left in between. CDR3 DNA sequence: TGTGCCAGCAGCCAAGCCTGGGGACAACAGAACACTGAAGCTTTCTTT. It is translated as CASSQAWGQQNTEAFF.

The chain links TRBV25-1 to TRBJ2-6; 7 bases map to TRBD1. CDR3 length: 17 amino acids. The V segment lost 4 bases and the J segment 4 bases; nucleotides outside the gene matches: 10. Germline V gene sequence: CDR1 MGHDK, CDR2 SYGVNS. The CDR3 here is CASSGTQGLVGANVLTF. The CDR3 coding sequence is TGTGCCAGCAGTGGGACACAGGGGCTAGTCGGGGCCAACGTCCTGACTTTC.

The V and J genes are TRBV6-5 and TRBJ1-5; 8 bases are shared with TRBD1. CDR3 length: 16 residues. The germline V gene has CDR1 MNHEY and CDR2 SVGAGI. Losses at the gene ends were 0 bases for V and 7 bases for J; bases not matched to a gene: 8. In DNA, the CDR3 is TGTGCCAGCAGTTACTCGACCAGGGGGCCTGGGCAGCCCCAGCATTTT. Residues: CASSYSTRGPGQPQHF.

This chain links TRBV7-2 with TRBJ1-5; D not certain. Germline V CDR1 and CDR2: SGHTA, FQGNSA. The V gene lost 5 bases and the J gene lost 4 bases, with 15 bases spanning the gap. This CDR3 is 15 amino acids long. CDR3 sequence reads: CASSRPGVGNQPQHF. The CDR3 DNA sequence: TGTGCCAGCAGCCGCCCCGGGGTTGGGAATCAGCCCCAGCATTTT.

This chain joins TRBV4-3 and TRBJ2-2, with D perhaps matching TRBD1 (7 bases). Germline V CDR1 and CDR2: LGHNA, YSLEER. The CDR3 contains 15 residues. Trimming shortened V by 4 bases and J by 3 bases, and 12 bases separated the two germline ends. In nucleotides, the CDR3 is TGCGCCAGCAGCCCGCAGGGGGGACACACCGGGGAGCTGTTTTTT. Protein: CASSPQGGHTGELFF.

This clone was picked up a small number of times. An end of the junction does not agree with germline; a read error may underlie this. The chain joins TRBV5-1 to TRBJ2-4, with D possibly being TRBD1 (7 bases). The germline CDR1 and CDR2 sequences are SGHRS and YFSETQ. The CDR3 extends over 11 amino acids. The CDR3 protein is CASIPTGEVNF. The CDR3 nucleotides read TGCGCCAGCATACCTACAGGGGAGGTGAACTTC.

V gene TRBV19 combines with J gene TRBJ1-5, with D tentatively TRBD1 (5 bases). The CDR3 sequence is 16 residues long. With 1 base removed from V and 2 bases from J, the gap between germline ends came to 12 bases. Germline CDR1 LNHDA, CDR2 SQIVND (reference sequence). DNA of the CDR3: TGTGCCAGTAGTATAGTGGGGCAGGGCGGCAATCAGCCCCAGCATTTT. Protein: CASSIVGQGGNQPQHF. Complete variable domain (other parts from reference TRBV19 and TRBJ1-5): DGGITQSPKYLFRKEGQNVTLSCEQNLNHDAMYWYRQDPGQGLRLIYYSQIVNDFQKGDIAEGYSVSREKKESFPLTVTSAQKNPTAFYLCASSIVGQGGNQPQHFGDGTRLSIL.

This rearrangement joins TRBV11-2 to TRBJ1-3; D gene unclear. V lost 5 bases to trimming and J lost 0 bases, with 14 bases between them. The CDR3 runs 16 residues. Germline values: CDR1 SGHAT, CDR2 FQNNGV. The CDR3 sequence: CASSLLGGHSGNTIYF. The CDR3 DNA follows: TGTGCCAGCAGCCTACTTGGCGGTCACTCTGGAAACACCATATATTTT.

The chain employs TRBV2 and TRBJ1-2; 8 bases agree with TRBD1. CDR3 length equals 16 residues. Losses at the gene ends were 3 bases for V and 8 bases for J; bases not matched to a gene: 14. Per germline, CDR1 SNHLY and CDR2 FYNNEI. CDR3 sequence: CASSDVDRGRLTGYTF. CDR3 in DNA: TGTGCCAGCAGTGACGTAGACAGGGGTCGGCTCACGGGCTACACCTTC.

V and J are TRBV18 and TRBJ1-6; tentatively, D is TRBD1 (5 bases). This CDR3 is built from 18 residues. Germline V gene lookup returns CDR1 KGHSH and CDR2 LQKENI. V was trimmed by 2 bases and J by 0 bases, leaving 14 bases between them. The CDR3: CASSPVGAGSSYNSPLHF. For the CDR3, the DNA is TGTGCCAGCTCACCAGTTGGGGCGGGAAGCTCCTATAATTCACCCCTCCACTTT. The full variable domain, its missing parts supplied by reference TRBV18 and TRBJ1-6, is NAGVMQNPRHLVRRRGQEARLRCSPMKGHSHVYWYRQLPEEGLKFMVYLQKENIIDESGMPKERFSAEFPKEGPSILRIQQVVRGDSAAYFCASSPVGAGSSYNSPLHFGNGTRLTVT.

This chain links TRBV23-1 with TRBJ2-7; possibly TRBD1 for D (5 bases). TRBV23-1 carries the ORF label, with uncertain function. CDR3 size: 16 residues. V lost 0 bases to trimming and J lost 3 bases, with 15 bases between them. CDR3 in DNA: TGCGCCAGCAGTCAATCCGGGCCCAGACAGCGCTACGAGCAGTACTTC. Translating gives CASSQSGPRQRYEQYF.

V is TRBV15 and J is TRBJ1-5, with 7 bases that match TRBD1. Germline trimming cut 2 bases from V and 6 bases from J; bases unmatched to any gene: 4. The CDR3 extends over 14 amino acids. Germline loops: CDR1 LNHNV, CDR2 YYDKDF (reference sequence). The CDR3 region has the DNA TGTGCCACCAGCAGACCAGGGGGTTCTCAGCCCCAGCATTTT. It specifies CATSRPGGSQPQHF.

The chain recombines TRBV20-1 with TRBJ1-1; a possible D gene is TRBD1 (6 bases). The germline gives CDR1 DFQATT, CDR2 SNEGSKA (reference sequence). The V end lost 1 base, the J end lost 12 bases, and 12 bases lay between the germline ends. CDR3 size: 11 residues. CDR3 protein: CSARGGGRTFF. Written as DNA, the CDR3 is TGCAGTGCTAGAGGGGGGGGGCGAACTTTCTTT.

This clone has a single count. The chain links TRBV5-8 to TRBJ1-4; D is perhaps TRBD1 (5 bases). The CDR3 is 17 residues long. The V gene's germline CDR1 is SGHTS and CDR2 YDEGEE. Trimming stripped 4 bases from V and 0 bases from J, with 16 bases between. CDR3 sequence reads: CASSGGKGPATNEKLFF. DNA for the CDR3: TGTGCCAGCAGCGGCGGAAAGGGGCCTGCAACTAATGAAAAACTGTTTTTT.

This chain links TRBV28 with TRBJ2-7, with D possibly matching TRBD2 (6 bases). There are 10 residues in the CDR3. The V gene's germline CDR1 is MDHEN and CDR2 SYDVKM. With 5 bases removed from V and 12 bases from J, the gap between germline ends came to 11 bases. The CDR3 DNA reads as TGTGCCAGCAGTGGCGGGATCCCGTACTTC. Protein: CASSGGIPYF.